Here is one T cell receptor (beta chain) with its context. This clonotype has ten or more counts. What antigen it recognizes has not been identified. The input lacks base qualities; no much larger clone sits a single base away. TCR beta CDR3 regions were amplified from RNA transcripts. A first-round RT-PCR of the TCR CDR3 used the HTBI primer set with the Qiagen OneStep RT-PCR kit. Libraries were constructed in a second round of multiplex PCR, after which size selection and purification were performed. Sequencing of the libraries was done on an Illumina HiSeq2000 using paired-end 100 bp reads. The study's own analysis went as follows. SOAPnuke was used to process the raw data, with reads discarded if the reads contained adapters or uncalled bases, had a mean Phred below 15, or lacked an exact constant-primer or identifier match. COPE v1.2.5 was used to merge high-quality paired reads, and clonotypes were defined as unique nucleotide sequences. MiTCR v1.1 was used to align the clonotypes against IMGT TRBV, TRBD and TRBJ reference segments. Only V-J combinations with frequency above 0.0001, covering 99% to 99.2% of repertoires, were analysed. The TCS score was defined as F50 (clonal expansion) divided by E x V (chaos), with BLOSUM62-based TCRdist calculated between CDR3 peptides within each V-J. Welch's t-statistics and random forest reduced approximately 520 V-J features to 13, which were used in a naive Bayes classifier (R e1071). TCRdb applied fastp at Q25 and MiXCR to the public reads, then kept only in-frame beta chains. Every entry covers one CDR3 protein and lists the most common genes and DNA from its rows. These V and J calls derive from TCRdb rather than the authors' analysis. For this sample there are 210,000 or so distinct CDR3 sequences; 15% to 20% appear just once. Together, the top ten hold approximately 46% of the sample.

The sample originates from a study of T cells in Graves' hyperthyroidism and ophthalmopathy (dated by TCRdb to about 2019). Context from the whole study: Peripheral blood was collected at initial diagnosis, before any treatment. To identify distinguishing TCR V-J signatures, a discovery cohort of around 100 patients was used, comprising some 45 with Graves' ophthalmopathy and 57 with stable Graves' hyperthyroidism. For training and testing, the roughly 93 patients in the discovery cohort were randomly divided in a 7:3 ratio. Whether ophthalmopathy could be predicted prospectively was tested in an independent validation cohort made up of roughly 20 hyperthyroidism patients plus 17 patients who later progressed to ophthalmopathy. The study also compared thyroid tissue and blood T-cell repertoires from 5 to 7 Graves' hyperthyroidism patients. After sampling, hyperthyroidism patients received methimazole starting at 30 mg daily, and ophthalmopathy patients received high-dose intravenous methylprednisolone. The paper describes TCR Vbeta CDR3 sequencing of about 140 peripheral blood samples, made up of 43 ophthalmopathy patients, roughly 80 hyperthyroidism patients and roughly 17 progressor patients.

Stable Graves' hyperthyroidism was defined as the absence of progression to ophthalmopathy over 18 months of follow-up. Hyperthyroidism patients were newly diagnosed, had a disease duration of under 2 months, and were aged 18 to 65 years. The study excluded patients with uncontrolled infections, other autoimmune diseases, pregnancy or lactation. Clinical symptoms, serum thyroxine and TRAb, thyroid ultrasound, and orbital computed tomography formed the basis for the diagnoses. PBMCs were isolated from 8 to 10 ml of fresh peripheral blood by Ficoll-Paque density gradient centrifugation. Total RNA was extracted with Trizol reagent, and quality was checked on an Agilent 2100 Bioanalyzer. CDR1 and CDR2, looked up from the germline V gene (reference sequence), are MNHEY and SMNVEV. Between the V and J ends, shortened by 2 bases and 5 bases respectively, the junction contains 12 bases. The CDR3 goes from the cysteine to the phenylalanine over 14 residues. Solely the CDR3 DNA is kept, with 42 bases framed from the first base.

Overall results and qualifications from the work: No statistical method was used to set the sample size in advance, and investigators knew the group allocation. Blood samples also contained most of the expanded thyroid clonotypes (frequency above 0.001), which suggests that blood repertoires may reflect thyroid immune responses. A model built on a 13 V-J signature distinguished ophthalmopathy from stable hyperthyroidism, reaching roughly 88% sensitivity and about 81% specificity in cross-validation and 80%/75% in testing. In validation, the model predicted progression to ophthalmopathy a median of 6.5 months before onset, with over 60% sensitivity and 72.22% specificity.

The chain employs TRBV27 and TRBJ1-1; a tentative D match to TRBD1 spans 6 bases. Sequenced input: blood. The sequence was obtained from a man aged 50-60 years with Graves' hyperthyroidism. The nucleotide sequence reads as follows: TGTGCCAGCAGTTTACGGGGGGGCGTTACTGAAGCTTTCTTT. The translation is CASSLRGGVTEAFF.